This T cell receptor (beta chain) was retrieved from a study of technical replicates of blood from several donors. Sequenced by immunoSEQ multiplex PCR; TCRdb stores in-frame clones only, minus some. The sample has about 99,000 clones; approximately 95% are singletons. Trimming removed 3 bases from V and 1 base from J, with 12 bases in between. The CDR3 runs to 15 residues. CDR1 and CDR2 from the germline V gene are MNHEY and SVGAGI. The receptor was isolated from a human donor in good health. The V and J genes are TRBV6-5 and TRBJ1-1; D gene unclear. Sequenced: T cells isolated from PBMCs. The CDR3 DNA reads TGTGCCAGCAGTTATGACCCCAGACAGAACACTGAAGCTTTCTTT. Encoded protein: CASSYDPRQNTEAFF.